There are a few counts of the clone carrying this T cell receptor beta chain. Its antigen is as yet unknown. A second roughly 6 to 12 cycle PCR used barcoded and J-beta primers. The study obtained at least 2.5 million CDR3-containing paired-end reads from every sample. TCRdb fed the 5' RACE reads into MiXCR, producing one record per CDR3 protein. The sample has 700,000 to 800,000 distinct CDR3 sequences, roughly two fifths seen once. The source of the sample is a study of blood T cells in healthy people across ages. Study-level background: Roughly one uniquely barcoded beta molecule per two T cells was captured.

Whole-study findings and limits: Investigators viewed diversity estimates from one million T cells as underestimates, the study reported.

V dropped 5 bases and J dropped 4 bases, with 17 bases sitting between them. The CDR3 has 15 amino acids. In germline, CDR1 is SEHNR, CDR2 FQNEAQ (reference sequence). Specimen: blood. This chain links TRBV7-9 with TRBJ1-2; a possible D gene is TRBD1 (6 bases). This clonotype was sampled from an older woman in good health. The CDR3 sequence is CASSPQGFDSYGYTF. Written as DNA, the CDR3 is TGTGCCAGCAGCCCCCAGGGGTTTGATAGCTATGGCTACACCTTC.